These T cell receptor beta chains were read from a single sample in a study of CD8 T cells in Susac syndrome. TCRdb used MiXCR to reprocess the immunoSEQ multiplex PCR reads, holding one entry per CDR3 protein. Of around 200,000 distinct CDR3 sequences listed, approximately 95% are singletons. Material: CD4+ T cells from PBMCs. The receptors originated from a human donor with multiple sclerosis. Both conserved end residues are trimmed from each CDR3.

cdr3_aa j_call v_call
SAANSLLSDSYNEQF TRBJ2-1 TRBV20-1
ASSVGQGGSNTEAF TRBJ1-1 TRBV12-3/TRBV12-4
AWSVLNTEAF TRBJ1-1 TRBV30
ASSQCRTQY TRBJ2-5 TRBV3-1
SVGEETGANVLT TRBJ2-6 TRBV29-1
ASSERTGLAGGAQY TRBJ2-3 TRBV13
ASSPGTGSQETQY TRBJ2-5 TRBV7-9
ASQGPQEDTEAF TRBJ1-1 TRBV5-4
AWSVQANIQY TRBJ2-4 TRBV30
ASSQHGTRNNEQF TRBJ2-1 TRBV4-1
ASSGLSGGASDTQY TRBJ2-3 TRBV5-1
SARRIGSYQPQH TRBJ1-5 TRBV20-1
SARGSRDGEQF TRBJ2-1 TRBV20-1
SVEPVSAEAF TRBJ1-1 TRBV29-1
ASSVGDGMGTDTQY TRBJ2-3 TRBV9
ASRDGAGEKLF TRBJ1-4 TRBV4-2
ASSLLTGADTEAF TRBJ1-1 TRBV9
SARVRAENGYT TRBJ1-2 TRBV20-1
ASSFPLVQRDTQY TRBJ2-3 TRBV7-9
ASSQFHLKSTDTQY TRBJ2-3 TRBV3-1
SASRAGPSTDTQY TRBJ2-3 TRBV20-1
ASTPGGGGSLRETQY TRBJ2-5 TRBV12-3/TRBV12-4
ASSYGTSGATGELF TRBJ2-2 TRBV3-1